These 20 T cell receptor beta chains came from one sample sequenced in a study of beta chain features in type 1 diabetes. Of the isolated RNA, all was reverse transcribed, and so the sequenced material was expressed TCRB transcripts. Data came from immunoSEQ multiplex PCR; TCRdb stores just in-frame clones and leaves some out. Of some 220,000 clones detected, 11% appear once; the ten largest clones hold approximately 1.5%. What was sequenced was central memory CD4+ T cells from blood. These receptor sequences come from a young man in good health.

This clone showed up many times. V gene TRBV7-9 combines with J gene TRBJ2-7; tentatively, D is TRBD1 (5 bases). The V end was cut by 5 bases, the J end by 6 bases, with 14 bases between. Germline CDR1 SEHNR, CDR2 FQNEAQ (reference sequence). The CDR3 sequence is 13 residues long. CDR3 coding DNA: TGTGCCAGCAGCACCAGGGTAGGCCCCGAGCAGTACTTC. This translates into CASSTRVGPEQYF.

The J gene is TRBJ2-7, the V gene TRBV5-6; TRBD2 aligns across 14 bases. The CDR3 runs to 14 residues. J gave up 7 bases and V 4 bases, and 4 bases lay outside the gene matches. Germline CDR1 reads SGHDT; CDR2 reads YYEEEE. The CDR3 nucleotides read TGTGCCAGCAGCCGGGGACTAGCGGGAGTGGAGCAGTACTTC. Translating gives CASSRGLAGVEQYF. Drawing the rest from reference TRBV5-6 and TRBJ2-7, the complete variable domain is DAGVTQSPTHLIKTRGQQVTLRCSPKSGHDTVSWYQQALGQGPQFIFQYYEEEERQRGNFPDRFSGHQFPNYSSELNVNALLLGDSALYLCASSRGLAGVEQYFGPGTRLTVT.

This clone was counted at least ten times. The V call is TRBV7-3, the J call TRBJ2-1, with 10 bases identical to TRBD2. V lost 0 bases, J lost 7 bases, and 6 bases stayed unmatched. Looked up from germline, CDR1 is SGHTA and CDR2 is FQGTGA. The CDR3 loop spans 16 amino acids. CDR3 DNA sequence: TGTGCCAGCAGCTTAACTGGCCTAGCGGGGGTAAATGAGCAGTTCTTC. As protein: CASSLTGLAGVNEQFF.

The genes are TRBV28 and TRBJ2-7; D could derive from TRBD1 or TRBD2 (6 bases each). The CDR3 sequence is 12 residues long. Per germline, CDR1 MDHEN and CDR2 SYDVKM. V lost 7 bases, J lost 4 bases, and 11 bases lay in between. CDR3 DNA sequence: TGTGCCAGCACCGAGGGGGGTTACGAGCAGTACTTC. Protein product: CASTEGGYEQYF.

V usage is TRBV5-1 and J usage is TRBJ1-1, with 8 bases that match TRBD1. Trimming took 5 bases from V and 1 from J; bases not matched to a gene: 4. Germline V gives CDR1 SGHRS, CDR2 YFSETQ. The CDR3 covers 14 residues. The CDR3 DNA follows: TGCGCCAGCAGAGGCGGGACAGGGAACACTGAAGCTTTCTTT. Translation gives CASRGGTGNTEAFF.

The V gene is TRBV5-1, the J gene TRBJ2-3; the D gene is possibly TRBD2 (6 bases). Trimming stripped 1 base from V and 3 bases from J, with 12 bases between. This CDR3 is 15 amino acids long. CDR1 is SGHRS, CDR2 YFSETQ, per germline. The CDR3: CASSLRGTDTDTQYF. CDR3 in DNA: TGCGCCAGCAGCTTGAGAGGGACTGATACAGATACGCAGTATTTT. Full variable domain (missing parts from reference TRBV5-1 and TRBJ2-3): KAGVTQTPRYLIKTRGQQVTLSCSPISGHRSVSWYQQTPGQGLQFLFEYFSETQRNKGNFPGRFSGRQFSNSRSEMNVSTLELGDSALYLCASSLRGTDTDTQYFGPGTRLTVL.

The DNA of the CDR3 is TGTGCCAGCAGGTTTCGCCGGAACTATGGCTACACCTTC. This gives the protein CASRFRRNYGYTF. The gene calls are TRBV27 and TRBJ1-2; D uncertain. The CDR3 length is 13 residues. Germline CDR1 reads MNHEY; CDR2 reads SMNVEV (reference sequence). With 6 bases removed from V and 2 bases from J, the gap between germline ends came to 10 bases.

At least ten counts were recorded for this clone. The chain joins TRBV14 to TRBJ2-1, with TRBD2 matching 7 bases. The CDR3 totals 14 residues. Germline V gene lookup returns CDR1 SGHDN and CDR2 FVKESK. V was pared by 1 base and J by 9 bases, with 6 bases of the junction left unmatched. The CDR3 coding sequence is TGTGCCAGCAGCCAAGTTCCTAGCGGAGGTGAGCAGTTCTTC. This encodes CASSQVPSGGEQFF.

The chain carries TRBV7-2 and TRBJ1-4, with no clear D. The CDR3 extends over 14 amino acids. CDR1 and CDR2 from the germline V gene are SGHTA and FQGNSA. The V end was cut by 1 base, the J end by 10 bases, with 13 bases between. This CDR3 is CASSLVTFSVKLFF. The CDR3 DNA sequence: TGTGCCAGCAGCTTAGTAACATTTTCCGTAAAACTGTTTTTT.

J is TRBJ2-1 and V is TRBV25-1, with 11 bases aligning to TRBD2. This CDR3 spans 16 amino acids. Germline trimming cut 8 bases from V and 0 bases from J; bases unmatched to any gene: 6. Looked up from germline, CDR1 is MGHDK and CDR2 is SYGVNS. In DNA, the CDR3 is TGTGCCAGCCCCGGGACTAGCGGAAGCTCCTACAATGAGCAGTTCTTC. Protein product: CASPGTSGSSYNEQFF.

The V call is TRBV9, the J call TRBJ2-7; 9 bases fit TRBD2. J gave up 8 bases and V 3 bases, and 6 bases lay outside the gene matches. The CDR3 loop spans 13 amino acids. Germline lookup yields CDR1 SGDLS and CDR2 YYNGEE. The CDR3 DNA follows: TGTGCCAGCAGCGATATAGCGGGAGCCAAGCAGTACTTC. Translation gives CASSDIAGAKQYF.

The genes are TRBV7-9 and TRBJ2-1, with D possibly called TRBD1 or TRBD2 (5 bases each). The length of the CDR3 is 15 residues. The germline CDR1 and CDR2 sequences are SEHNR and FQNEAQ (reference sequence). The V end was cut by 5 bases, the J end by 4 bases, with 15 bases between. As DNA, the CDR3 is TGTGCCAGCAGCGGCCGGGACCGGGTATACAATGAGCAGTTCTTC. Translation gives CASSGRDRVYNEQFF. Using reference TRBV7-9 and TRBJ2-1 for the parts outside the CDR3, the full variable domain is DTGVSQNPRHKITKRGQNVTFRCDPISEHNRLYWYRQTLGQGPEFLTYFQNEAQLEKSRLLSDRFSAERPKGSFSTLEIQRTEQGDSAMYLCASSGRDRVYNEQFFGPGTRLTVL.

The V and J genes are TRBV7-9 and TRBJ2-5; 12 nucleotides agree with TRBD2. This CDR3 has 15 amino acids. V trimming: 4 bases; J trimming: 4 bases; junction bases outside the gene matches: 4. From germline, CDR1 is SEHNR and CDR2 FQNEAQ (reference sequence). The DNA of the CDR3 is TGTGCCAGCAGCTACGGGACTAGCGGGCCAGAGACCCAGTACTTC. Translating it yields CASSYGTSGPETQYF.

This clone was recorded many times. The chain couples TRBV4-2 to TRBJ2-1, with D possibly matching TRBD1 (7 bases). This CDR3 region has 13 residues. V lost 0 bases, J lost 15 bases, and 15 bases lay in between. CDR1 and CDR2 (germline): LGHNA, YNFKEQ. CDR3 sequence: CASSQDQGGARFF. DNA of the CDR3: TGTGCCAGCAGCCAAGATCAGGGGGGAGCGCGGTTCTTC.

This chain connects TRBV7-9 to TRBJ2-3; possibly TRBD1 for D (6 bases). Trimming pared 5 bases from V and 4 bases from J, leaving 19 bases between. The CDR3 has 16 amino acids. In germline, CDR1 is SEHNR, CDR2 FQNEAQ (reference sequence). The CDR3: CASSQTGMWSSDTQYF. CDR3 bases: TGTGCCAGCAGCCAAACAGGGATGTGGTCCTCAGATACGCAGTATTTT. Full variable domain (remainder filled in from reference TRBV7-9 and TRBJ2-3): DTGVSQNPRHKITKRGQNVTFRCDPISEHNRLYWYRQTLGQGPEFLTYFQNEAQLEKSRLLSDRFSAERPKGSFSTLEIQRTEQGDSAMYLCASSQTGMWSSDTQYFGPGTRLTVL.

V and J are TRBV5-8 and TRBJ2-4; 12 bases match TRBD2. The J segment lost 6 bases and the V segment lost 5 bases, leaving 9 bases of the junction unmatched. The CDR3 extends over 16 amino acids. Germline CDR1 and CDR2: SGHTS and YDEGEE. CDR3 nucleotide sequence: TGTGCCAGCAGTTTAGGACTAGCGGGATACTCAAACATTCAGTACTTC. Residues: CASSLGLAGYSNIQYF.

This clone was counted a few times. J is TRBJ2-7 and V is TRBV2, with a possible D match to TRBD1 (5 bases). The CDR3 is 14 residues long. Germline CDR1 SNHLY, CDR2 FYNNEI. Trimming stripped 3 bases from V and 0 bases from J, with 9 bases between. CDR3 sequence (DNA): TGTGCCAGCAGTGACCAGGGTCTCTCCTACGAGCAGTACTTC. This codes for CASSDQGLSYEQYF.

The table lists this clone with a few counts. Other DNA sequences of this sample code for an identical CDR3. The chain combines TRBV11-2 with TRBJ1-5; possibly TRBD1 for D (5 bases). CDR3 length: 14 residues. The V and J ends lost 0 bases and 7 bases respectively, with 10 bases between them. Germline values: CDR1 SGHAT, CDR2 FQNNGV. The CDR3 protein is CASSLDRVGQPQHF. The DNA of the CDR3 is TGTGCCAGCAGCTTAGACAGGGTAGGCCAGCCCCAGCATTTT.

This clone was observed a few times. This chain joins TRBV10-3 and TRBJ2-5, with D possibly being TRBD1 or TRBD2 (6 bases each). Matching the DNA end better, TRBJ2-7 makes the J call doubtful. The CDR3 consists of 14 residues. Looked up from germline, CDR1 is ENHRY and CDR2 is SYGVKD. In DNA, the CDR3 is TGTGCCATCAAGGAAAGACAGGAGGGGACCGAGCAGTACTTC. Translation: CAIKERQEGTEQYF.

Points on this clone: Other DNA sequences in the same sample also yield this CDR3. The chain combines TRBV7-2 with TRBJ1-5; tentative D call: TRBD1 (6 bases). There are 13 residues in the CDR3. V dropped 4 bases and J dropped 2 bases, with 6 bases sitting between them. CDR1 and CDR2 (germline): SGHTA, FQGNSA. CDR3 protein: CASSYRGNQPQHF. The CDR3 nucleotides are TGTGCCAGCAGCTACAGGGGCAATCAGCCCCAGCATTTT.